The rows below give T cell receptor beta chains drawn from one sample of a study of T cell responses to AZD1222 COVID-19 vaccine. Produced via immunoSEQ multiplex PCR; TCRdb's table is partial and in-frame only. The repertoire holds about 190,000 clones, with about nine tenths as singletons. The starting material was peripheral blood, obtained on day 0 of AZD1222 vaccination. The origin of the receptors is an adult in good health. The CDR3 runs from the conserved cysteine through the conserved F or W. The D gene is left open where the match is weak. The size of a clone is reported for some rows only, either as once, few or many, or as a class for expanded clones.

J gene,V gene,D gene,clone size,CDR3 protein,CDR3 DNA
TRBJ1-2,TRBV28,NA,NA,CASSLFPANYGYTF,TGTGCCAGCAGTTTATTTCCAGCTAACTATGGCTACACCTTC
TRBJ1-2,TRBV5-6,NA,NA,CASSLSGRPGTRGYTF,TGTGCCAGCAGCTTATCCGGTCGTCCGGGGACAAGGGGCTACACCTTC
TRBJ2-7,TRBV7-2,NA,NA,CASSLGLAFYEQYF,TGTGCCAGCAGCTTGGGCCTAGCTTTCTACGAGCAGTACTTC
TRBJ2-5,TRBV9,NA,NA,CASSRGGVETQYF,TGTGCCAGCAGCAGAGGAGGGGTAGAGACCCAGTACTTC
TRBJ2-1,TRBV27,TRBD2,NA,CASRPMGGGPNEQFF,TGTGCCAGCAGGCCAATGGGGGGAGGGCCCAATGAGCAGTTCTTC
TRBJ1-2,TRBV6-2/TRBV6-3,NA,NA,CASSYLFSLTASNYGYTF,TGTGCCAGCAGTTACTTATTTTCTTTGACTGCGTCTAACTATGGCTACACCTTC
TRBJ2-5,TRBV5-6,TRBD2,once,CASSLVSLAGGYQETQYF,TGTGCCAGCAGCCTTGTATCTCTAGCGGGGGGTTACCAAGAGACCCAGTACTTC
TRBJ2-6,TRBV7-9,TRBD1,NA,CASSSTRTGYSGANVLTF,TGTGCCAGCAGCTCTACCAGGACAGGGTACTCTGGGGCCAACGTCCTGACTTTC
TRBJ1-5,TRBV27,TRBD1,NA,CASSFRTGDQPQHF,TGTGCCAGCAGTTTCCGGACAGGGGATCAGCCCCAGCATTTT
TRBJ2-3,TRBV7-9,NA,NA,CASSHTGREDTQYF,TGTGCCAGCAGCCACACAGGGAGGGAAGATACGCAGTATTTT
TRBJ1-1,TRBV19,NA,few,CASSTAGRTTEAFF,TGTGCCAGTAGTACCGCCGGGAGGACGACTGAAGCTTTCTTT
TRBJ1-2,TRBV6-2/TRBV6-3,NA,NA,CASSWDPGYTF,TGTGCCAGCAGCTGGGATCCGGGCTACACCTTC
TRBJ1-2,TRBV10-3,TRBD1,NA,CAISEAPTSDRGGYGYTF,TGTGCCATCAGTGAGGCCCCAACGTCGGACAGGGGAGGCTATGGCTACACCTTC
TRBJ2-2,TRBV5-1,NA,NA,CASSLGQGLTGELFF,TGCGCCAGCAGCTTGGGCCAGGGATTGACCGGGGAGCTGTTTTTT
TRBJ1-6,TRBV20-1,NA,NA,CSASDTGSTSSPLHF,TGCAGTGCTAGTGATACAGGGTCGACAAGTTCACCCCTCCACTTT